A single sample is the source of the 23 T cell receptor beta chains below, sequenced in a study of T-cell reconstitution after alpha-beta-depleted transplantation in children. This sample's TCRbeta library carried unique molecular identifier barcodes. MiXCR, run by TCRdb on the PCR reads, gives a single entry per CDR3 protein. Of 500,000 or so distinct CDR3 sequences listed, about 31% were seen once; the top ten hold 2% to 3%. The starting material was PBMCs from the stem cell graft donor, obtained from the stem cell graft. Source of these receptors: a human donor who donated a stem cell graft to a child with aplastic anemia.

A few counts support this clonotype. The rearrangement links TRBV12-3 or TRBV12-4 to TRBJ1-1; a possible D gene is TRBD1 (6 bases). Trimming took 2 bases from V and 1 from J, leaving 11 bases between them. This CDR3 region has 15 residues. For the CDR3, the DNA is TGTGCCAGCAGTTTAAACAGGGTAAGGAACACTGAAGCTTTCTTT. Translated, it gives CASSLNRVRNTEAFF.

This clonotype was picked up a small number of times. The V gene is TRBV12-3 or TRBV12-4, the J gene TRBJ1-5; 10 nucleotides align to TRBD1. CDR3 length: 15 amino acids. With V trimmed by 4 bases and J by 7 bases, 7 bases remained unmatched. CDR3 region: CASSYGTGARQPQHF. CDR3 sequence (DNA): TGTGCCAGCAGTTACGGGACAGGGGCCCGACAGCCCCAGCATTTT.

The V and J genes are TRBV20-1 and TRBJ2-3; 7 bases are shared with TRBD2. The ends lost 3 bases at V and 3 bases at J; junction bases unmatched: 6. The CDR3 is made up of 14 amino acids. Germline values: CDR1 DFQATT, CDR2 SNEGSKA (reference sequence). The CDR3 is CSARAGVGTDTQYF. The CDR3 DNA reads as TGCAGTGCTAGGGCGGGAGTAGGTACAGATACGCAGTATTTT.

The chain recombines TRBV9 with TRBJ2-7; a weak D match, TRBD2 (5 bases). CDR1 is SGDLS, CDR2 YYNGEE, per germline. The CDR3 has 15 residues. V was cut by 0 bases and J by 2 bases, with 12 bases left in between. CDR3 protein: CASSVGGPATYEQYF. CDR3 coding DNA: TGTGCCAGCAGCGTAGGAGGGCCGGCCACCTACGAGCAGTACTTC.

This clonotype was found many times. The V and J genes are TRBV20-1 and TRBJ2-1; D is ambiguous. V lost 7 bases and J lost 4, with 5 bases in between. The CDR3 extends over 10 amino acids. Germline CDR1 DFQATT, CDR2 SNEGSKA (reference sequence). The CDR3: CSVLYNEQFF. The CDR3 bases are TGCAGTGTCTTATACAATGAGCAGTTCTTC.

This clonotype was detected ten times or more. The chain carries TRBV12-3 or TRBV12-4 and TRBJ2-3; TRBD2 aligns across 13 bases. J gave up 3 bases and V 2 bases, and 2 bases lay outside the gene matches. The CDR3 is made up of 16 amino acids. The CDR3 region is CASSLRTSGSTDTQYF. The CDR3 DNA reads TGTGCCAGCAGTTTAAGGACTAGCGGGAGTACAGATACGCAGTATTTT.

This clonotype showed up just a few times. The gene calls are TRBV5-5 and TRBJ1-1; tentative D call: TRBD1 (5 bases). The CDR3 is 14 amino acids. The V gene's germline CDR1 is SGHKS and CDR2 YYEKEE (reference sequence). V was pared by 1 base and J by 0 bases, with 7 bases between. The DNA of the CDR3 is TGTGCCAGCAGCTTGCCAGGGATGAACACTGAAGCTTTCTTT. Encoded protein: CASSLPGMNTEAFF.

This clonotype came up a few times. This chain's CDR3 is CASSARLAGASNEQFF. CDR3 sequence (DNA): TGTGCCAGCAGCGCCAGACTAGCGGGAGCTAGTAATGAGCAGTTCTTC. The chain employs TRBV7-9 and TRBJ2-1; 12 bases fit TRBD2. Germline V CDR1 and CDR2: SEHNR, FQNEAQ (reference sequence). The CDR3 spans 16 residues. J gave up 7 bases and V 5 bases, and 9 bases lay outside the gene matches.

V is TRBV6-2 or TRBV6-3 and J is TRBJ2-5; 9 nucleotides align to TRBD1. CDR3 length: 16 amino acids. V was pared by 6 bases and J by 4 bases, with 12 bases of the junction left unmatched. Per germline, CDR1 MNHEY and CDR2 SVGEGT. DNA of the CDR3: TGTGCCAGCAGCATTCTTCCGGGACAGGGAGCAGAGACCCAGTACTTC. This sequence encodes CASSILPGQGAETQYF.

The chain is built from TRBV7-6 and TRBJ1-6, with a possible D match to TRBD1 (6 bases). Germline-derived CDR1 and CDR2 are SGHVS and FNYEAQ. V was trimmed by 5 bases and J by 10 bases, leaving 18 bases between them. This CDR3 contains 15 residues. The CDR3 bases are TGTGCCAGCAGCGTGGAACAGGGAGGGGGATCACCCCTCCACTTT. Its translation: CASSVEQGGGSPLHF.

The CDR3 loop is CSARHRANEQFF. CDR3 coding DNA: TGCAGTGCTAGGCACAGGGCCAATGAGCAGTTCTTC. The V and J genes are TRBV20-1 and TRBJ2-1, with D possibly matching TRBD1 (6 bases). The V end lost 3 bases, the J end lost 6 bases, and 9 bases lay between the germline ends. CDR3 size: 12 residues. Germline CDR1 and CDR2: DFQATT and SNEGSKA (reference sequence).

This clonotype has only a few counts. The rearrangement links TRBV29-1 to TRBJ2-3; D gene uncertain. V lost 5 bases and J 1 base, leaving 7 bases between the germline ends. The germline gives CDR1 SQVTM, CDR2 ANQGSEA. The length of the CDR3 is 12 residues. The CDR3 loop reads CSVLAGTDTQYF. The CDR3 nucleotides read TGCAGCGTTTTGGCCGGCACAGATACGCAGTATTTT.

This clonotype was observed a few times. The genes are TRBV20-1 and TRBJ2-1; 9 bases are a match to TRBD2. The CDR3 length is 17 residues. Trimming took 0 bases from V and 6 from J; bases not matched to a gene: 12. In germline, CDR1 is DFQATT, CDR2 SNEGSKA (reference sequence). The CDR3, as DNA: TGCAGTGCTAGAGAAAGATTAGCGGGAGTGAGGCTCAATGAGCAGTTCTTC. This gives the protein CSARERLAGVRLNEQFF.

The chain recombines TRBV12-3 or TRBV12-4 with TRBJ1-4; D is uncertain. V was clipped by 4 bases and J by 7 bases, with 10 bases between them. The CDR3 extends over 13 amino acids. CDR3 region: CASSWGFSEKLFF. Written as DNA, the CDR3 is TGTGCCAGCAGTTGGGGATTTAGTGAAAAACTGTTTTTT.

V is TRBV5-1 and J is TRBJ2-5; no clear D. Germline V gene lookup returns CDR1 SGHRS and CDR2 YFSETQ. This CDR3 comprises 13 residues. The V gene lost 3 bases and the J gene lost 1 base, with 7 bases spanning the gap. In DNA form, the CDR3 reads TGCGCCAGCAGCTGGCGTACCCAAGAGACCCAGTACTTC. Residues: CASSWRTQETQYF.

V gene TRBV29-1 combines with J gene TRBJ1-1; the match to TRBD1 covers 12 bases. The CDR3 loop spans 15 amino acids. V lost 4 bases and J lost 1; bases outside the gene matches: 4. Per germline, CDR1 SQVTM and CDR2 ANQGSEA. The CDR3 loop is CSVAGQGAPNTEAFF. CDR3 nucleotide sequence: TGCAGCGTTGCGGGACAGGGGGCTCCGAACACTGAAGCTTTCTTT.

This clonotype was seen ten or more times. This chain joins TRBV12-3 or TRBV12-4 and TRBJ2-5, with D uncertain. This CDR3 is 11 amino acids long. The V end was cut by 6 bases, the J end by 5 bases, with 7 bases between. CDR3: CASSFLETQYF. CDR3 DNA sequence: TGTGCCAGCAGCTTCTTGGAGACCCAGTACTTC.

This clonotype was seen more than once but under ten times. The CDR3 DNA follows: TGTGCCAGCAGCCCCAGCGCCGTGAACACTGAAGCTTTCTTT. Protein product: CASSPSAVNTEAFF. The J gene is TRBJ1-1, the V gene TRBV12-3 or TRBV12-4; no clear D. The CDR3 is made up of 14 amino acids. V gave up 6 bases and J gave up 0 bases, with 11 bases separating them.

This clonotype was seen a handful of times. V is TRBV7-2 and J is TRBJ1-1; unclear D gene. The CDR3 has 12 residues. V was shortened by 5 bases and J by 7 bases, with 11 bases between the two germline ends. CDR1 SGHTA and CDR2 FQGNSA come from the germline V gene. CDR3 DNA: TGTGCCAGCAGCCCCCAGAATTTTGAAGCTTTCTTT. Amino acids: CASSPQNFEAFF.

V gene TRBV7-2 combines with J gene TRBJ2-3; 7 nucleotides line up with TRBD2. Unmatched junction bases numbered 11, after V lost 5 bases and J lost 6 bases. The CDR3 sequence is 15 residues long. Germline CDR1 and CDR2: SGHTA and FQGNSA. This chain's CDR3 is CASSRILGGSDTQYF. CDR3 nucleotide sequence: TGTGCCAGCAGCCGGATTTTGGGGGGGAGCGATACGCAGTATTTT.

The gene calls are TRBV29-1 and TRBJ2-1; no reliable D call. Trimming removed 3 bases at V and 10 bases at J, with 16 bases between. CDR1 and CDR2 (germline): SQVTM, ANQGSEA. The CDR3 has 13 residues. The CDR3 coding sequence is TGCAGCGTTGAGTTAAACAGCCCCCAAGAGCAGTTCTTC. Translated: CSVELNSPQEQFF.

V usage is TRBV7-2 and J usage is TRBJ2-7; D not certain. This CDR3 contains 14 residues. The germline V gene encodes CDR1 SGHTA and CDR2 FQGNSA. With 2 bases removed from V and 0 bases from J, the gap between germline ends came to 8 bases. The CDR3, as DNA: TGTGCCAGCAGCTTATCTTTCTCCTCCTACGAGCAGTACGTC. Translated: CASSLSFSSYEQYV.

This clonotype was found once. CDR3 bases: TGTGCCAGTAGTACCGACACCTATAGCAATCAGCCCCAGCATTTT. Translation gives CASSTDTYSNQPQHF. The V and J genes are TRBV19 and TRBJ1-5, with unresolved D. The CDR3 length is 15 residues. Looked up from germline, CDR1 is LNHDA and CDR2 is SQIVND (reference sequence). The V end was cut by 4 bases, the J end by 0 bases, with 10 bases between.